These T cell receptor beta chains were read from a single sample in a study of T cells in localized non-small cell lung cancer. TCRdb's table, derived via immunoSEQ multiplex PCR, lists solely in-frame clones and lacks some. The sample lists thousands of clones, 30% to 40% occurring once. The material was lung tumor tissue, obtained before any cancer treatment. These receptors were taken from a man aged 40 to 70 with stage II squamous cell lung carcinoma. Each CDR3 is given with its conserved first and last residue. A D gene is named only where the DNA matches it firmly. The size field is filled for only some rows; it gives once, few, many or a size class.

D: TRBD1
size: .
V: TRBV6-8
J: TRBJ2-2
DNA: TGTGCCATCGGGACAGGCAAATACGGGGAGCTGTTTTTT
CDR3: CAIGTGKYGELFF

D: TRBD1
size: .
V: TRBV10-2
J: TRBJ2-7
DNA: TGCGCCAGCACCGTGGGACAGGGTTCCTACGAGCAGTACTTC
CDR3: CASTVGQGSYEQYF

D: TRBD1
size: .
V: TRBV11-3
J: TRBJ2-2
DNA: TGTGCCAGCAGCGCTTCTCCCGGGACAGGGGGCAACACCGGGGAGCTGTTTTTT
CDR3: CASSASPGTGGNTGELFF

D: .
size: few
V: TRBV9
J: TRBJ2-2
DNA: TGTGCCAGCAGCGTAGGTGAGGGTTGGGCCGGGGAGCTGTTTTTT
CDR3: CASSVGEGWAGELFF

D: .
size: few
V: TRBV10-3
J: TRBJ1-2
DNA: TGTGCCAGCAGTGAGGACGGCCCCTATGGCTACACCTTC
CDR3: CASSEDGPYGYTF

D: .
size: .
V: TRBV11-3
J: TRBJ2-2
DNA: TGTGCCAGCACCGGAGTCAGTACGAACACCGGGGAGCTGTTTTTT
CDR3: CASTGVSTNTGELFF

D: .
size: .
V: TRBV11-3
J: TRBJ1-3
DNA: TGTGCCAGCAGCTTAATGAGTGGGGCGAGCTCTGGAAACACCATATATTTT
CDR3: CASSLMSGASSGNTIYF

D: .
size: medium-sized
V: TRBV14
J: TRBJ2-7
DNA: TGTGCCAGCAGCCGCACGTGGGGCTACGAGCAGTACTTC
CDR3: CASSRTWGYEQYF

D: .
size: .
V: TRBV19
J: TRBJ2-1
DNA: TGTGCCAGTAGTGGGGGGCTAGTCGGTGAGCAGTTCTTC
CDR3: CASSGGLVGEQFF

D: .
size: .
V: TRBV19
J: TRBJ2-2
DNA: TGTGCCAGTAGTAGGTTAGGCTGGAACACCGGGGAGCTGTTTTTT
CDR3: CASSRLGWNTGELFF

D: TRBD2
size: few
V: TRBV11-3
J: TRBJ2-5
DNA: TGTGCCAGCAGCTCTACCGGGACTAGACAAGAGACCCAGTACTTC
CDR3: CASSSTGTRQETQYF

D: .
size: .
V: TRBV19
J: TRBJ2-3
DNA: TGTGCCAGTAGTCTCGGGACTAGCACAGATACGCAGTATTTT
CDR3: CASSLGTSTDTQYF

D: TRBD1
size: .
V: TRBV19
J: TRBJ2-1
DNA: TGTGCCAGTAGTCCGGGACAGGGGACAGCGCAGTTCTTC
CDR3: CASSPGQGTAQFF

D: TRBD1
size: .
V: TRBV23-1
J: TRBJ1-1
DNA: TGCGCCAGCAGCAGGGGGCAGAACACTGAAGCTTTCTTT
CDR3: CASSRGQNTEAFF

D: TRBD1
size: .
V: TRBV11-3
J: TRBJ1-4
DNA: TGTGCCAGCAGCCTCTCCGGGACAGGGCCCGAAAAACTGTTTTTT
CDR3: CASSLSGTGPEKLFF

D: .
size: .
V: TRBV7-5
J: TRBJ1-1
DNA: TGTGCCAGCAGCTTGCCGACAGGGGAGGCTGAAGCTTTCTTT
CDR3: CASSLPTGEAEAFF

D: .
size: .
V: TRBV30
J: TRBJ1-4
DNA: TGTGCCTGGAGCTCCCGCGGGGTCCGCGAAAAACTGTTTTTT
CDR3: CAWSSRGVREKLFF